This T cell receptor beta chain was found in a study of technical replicates of blood from four donors. TCRdb's copy holds only in-frame clones and misses some; the assay was immunoSEQ multiplex PCR. The data hold about 81,000 clones, with 96% observed a single time. Sequenced: T cells isolated from PBMCs. The origin of this receptor is a human donor in good health.

CDR3 nucleotides: TGTGCCAGCAGCTTAGGTAGCGGGGCTGGCTACGAGCAGTACTTC. This gives the protein CASSLGSGAGYEQYF. This chain joins TRBV11-2 and TRBJ2-7; 8 bases align to TRBD2. CDR3 length: 15 amino acids. V was pared by 1 base and J by 3 bases, with 5 bases of the junction left unmatched. CDR1 is SGHAT and CDR2 is FQNNGV in the germline V gene.